These T cell receptor beta chains were read from a single sample in a study of blood T cell repertoires in COVID-19. Sequenced by immunoSEQ multiplex PCR; TCRdb stores in-frame clones only, minus some. This sample carries under 170,000 clones, 80% to 90% of them seen once, and the ten largest clones take around 3.5%. Sample: peripheral blood. These receptors were obtained from a man between 70 and 80 years old with acute or convalescent COVID-19. Each CDR3 is given with its conserved first and last residue. Fields, in order: V gene, clone size, D gene, J gene, CDR3 DNA, CDR3 protein. D genes are given only for firm matches. The size field is filled for only some rows; it gives once, few, many or a size class.

TRBV29-1	-	TRBD2	TRBJ2-3	TGCAGCGTCCTCCCTTGGACTAGCGTGATCACAGATACGCAGTATTTT	CSVLPWTSVITDTQYF
TRBV25-1	-	-	TRBJ1-1	TGTGCCAGCAGTGAATATGTCTCCACTGAAGCTTTCTTT	CASSEYVSTEAFF
TRBV24-1	-	-	TRBJ2-1	TGTGCCACCAGTGAGGGGGGTTCCTACAATGAGCAGTTCTTC	CATSEGGSYNEQFF
TRBV5-3	-	-	TRBJ2-6	TGTGCCAGAAGCTCCCCCGGACAGCCTGGGGCCAACGTCCTGACTTTC	CARSSPGQPGANVLTF
TRBV6-1	-	TRBD1	TRBJ1-3	TGTGCCAGCAGTGATGGGACAGGGGCTGTCTCTGGAAACACCATATATTTT	CASSDGTGAVSGNTIYF
TRBV7-2	-	-	TRBJ2-7	TGTGCCAGCAGCTTAGTAAAGGCAGGCTCCTACGAGCAGTACTTC	CASSLVKAGSYEQYF
TRBV7-9	-	TRBD2	TRBJ2-7	TGTGCCAGCAGCTTTAAGTCGGGAGGGCCTGACGCCTACGAGCAGTACTTC	CASSFKSGGPDAYEQYF
TRBV28	-	TRBD1	TRBJ2-7	TGTGCCAGCAGTCAAGCGCCCGGGACAGCCTACGAGCAGTACTTC	CASSQAPGTAYEQYF
TRBV29-1	-	-	TRBJ1-2	TGCAGCGTTGAAGATCGGACAGCTAACTATGGCTACACCTTC	CSVEDRTANYGYTF
TRBV28	-	TRBD1	TRBJ1-5	TGTGCCAGCAGGTCCGGGACAGGGGGCCTTCAGCCCCAGCATTTT	CASRSGTGGLQPQHF
TRBV5-6	-	TRBD1	TRBJ1-4	TGTGCCAGCAGCTTGGGGACAGGGTTTACTAATGAAAAACTGTTTTTT	CASSLGTGFTNEKLFF
TRBV6-2/TRBV6-3	-	TRBD2	TRBJ2-5	TGTGCCAGCAGTGCTCCGGGGGGGCAAGAGACCCAGTACTTC	CASSAPGGQETQYF
TRBV7-8	-	TRBD1	TRBJ2-7	TGTGCCAGCAGCTTCCGGGACAGGGAGGACGAGCAGTACTTC	CASSFRDREDEQYF
TRBV10-3	once	-	TRBJ2-2	TGTGCCATCAAGGAGGGAGGCTGGACCGGGGAGCTGTTTTTT	CAIKEGGWTGELFF
TRBV29-1	-	TRBD1	TRBJ1-5	TGCAGCGCCGGGACAGGGGATCAGCCCCAGCATTTT	CSAGTGDQPQHF
TRBV19	few	-	TRBJ1-3	TGTGCCAGTAGTATAACCGCCAGGGGTTCTGGAAACACCATATATTTT	CASSITARGSGNTIYF
TRBV19	-	-	TRBJ1-5	TGTGCCAGTAGTATGGAGGGGCTGGGTCAGCCCCAGCATTTT	CASSMEGLGQPQHF
TRBV19	-	TRBD1	TRBJ1-5	TGTGCCAGCCGGGACAGGGGCAATCAGCCCCAGCATTTT	CASRDRGNQPQHF
TRBV24-1	once	TRBD2	TRBJ2-5	TGTGCCACCAGGGGGACTAGCGGAGAGACCCAGTACTTC	CATRGTSGETQYF
TRBV6-2/TRBV6-3	-	-	TRBJ2-4	TGTGCCAGCAGTGCATTAGAAACCCGAGCCAAAAACATTCAGTACTTC	CASSALETRAKNIQYF
TRBV6-1	-	-	TRBJ2-5	TGTGCCAGCAGTGGCACCAAAGGAGGGCTTAGTCTCGAGACCCAGTACTTC	CASSGTKGGLSLETQYF
TRBV22-1	-	-	TRBJ1-5	TGTCCTGGGAGCGCCGGACTGATCAATAGCAATCAGCCCCAGCATTTT	CPGSAGLINSNQPQHF
TRBV4-2	-	TRBD2	TRBJ2-1	TGTGCCAGCAGCCAAACGCGAACTAGCGGGACCAATGAGCAGTTCTTC	CASSQTRTSGTNEQFF
TRBV28	-	TRBD1	TRBJ1-4	TGTGCCAGCAGTTTAGGCAGGGGGGCTAATGAAAAACTGTTTTTT	CASSLGRGANEKLFF
TRBV9	once	TRBD2	TRBJ2-1	TGTGCCAGCAGCGTAGACCCGGCGGGAGGGCCCTGGAATGAGCAGTTCTTC	CASSVDPAGGPWNEQFF
TRBV27	-	TRBD2	TRBJ2-7	TGTGCCAGCAGTTTAACCGGGACTAGCGGGATTTTTGAGCAGTACTTC	CASSLTGTSGIFEQYF
TRBV28	-	-	TRBJ2-3	TGTGCCAGCAGGCGGACATCCACAGATACGCAGTATTTT	CASRRTSTDTQYF
TRBV28	-	-	TRBJ2-3	TGTGCCAGCAGCTCCACAGATACGCAGTATTTT	CASSSTDTQYF
TRBV19	-	-	TRBJ2-5	TGTGCCAGTAGTACACAGGGTGGTGAGACCCAGTACTTC	CASSTQGGETQYF
TRBV20-1	once	-	TRBJ1-1	TGCAGTGCTATGCAGGACACTGAAGCTTTCTTT	CSAMQDTEAFF
TRBV18	once	-	TRBJ2-7	TGTGCCAGCTCCCTAGCCACAATCGAGCAGTACTTC	CASSLATIEQYF
TRBV15	-	TRBD2	TRBJ2-1	TGTGCCACCAGCAGAGATCCGGGACTAGGTAAAAATGAGCAGTTCTTC	CATSRDPGLGKNEQFF
TRBV5-1	few	TRBD2	TRBJ2-1	TGCGCCAGCAGCGATGCCCTAGCGGGGACATACAATGAGCAGTTCTTC	CASSDALAGTYNEQFF
TRBV7-6	-	TRBD2	TRBJ2-1	TGTGCCAGCAGCGGACTAGCGGGAGTAGGAAATGAGCAGTTCTTC	CASSGLAGVGNEQFF
TRBV9	-	-	TRBJ1-3	TGTGCCAGCAGCCTAGGGATGACTCGCTTCTCTGGAAACACCATATATTTT	CASSLGMTRFSGNTIYF
TRBV19	-	-	TRBJ2-1	TGTGCCAGTAGGACGGGGGAGAGGTTGGATGAGCAGTTCTTC	CASRTGERLDEQFF
TRBV10-3	-	TRBD2	TRBJ2-7	TGTGCCAGCGGACTCGGGACTAGCGGGAGGTACGAGCAGTACTTC	CASGLGTSGRYEQYF
TRBV11-3	-	-	TRBJ2-2	TGTGCCAGCAGCTTAGGAGTGGGGGCCCCGAACACCGGGGAGCTGTTTTTT	CASSLGVGAPNTGELFF
TRBV28	once	TRBD2	TRBJ2-3	TGTGCCAGCAGCCGCCCCGGACTAGCGAGGAGCACAGATACGCAGTATTTT	CASSRPGLARSTDTQYF
TRBV15	once	-	TRBJ1-4	TGTGCCACCAGCAGAGTTCGGGAAAAACTGTTTTTT	CATSRVREKLFF
TRBV29-1	-	TRBD2	TRBJ2-2	TGCAGCGTTGGACGGAAACAGGCTAGCGGGAGTACCACCGGGGAGCTGTTTTTT	CSVGRKQASGSTTGELFF
TRBV5-1	-	-	TRBJ2-2	TGCGCCAGCAGCTTGGGCGGGAACACCGGGGAGCTGTTTTTT	CASSLGGNTGELFF
TRBV27	-	TRBD2	TRBJ2-3	TGTGCCAGCAGTCCCAAAGCGGGAGGGCCAAGAGATACGCAGTATTTT	CASSPKAGGPRDTQYF